This TCR beta chain was profiled in a study of T cell responses to AZD1222 COVID-19 vaccine. The CDR3 has 14 residues. Germline V gene lookup returns CDR1 SGHNT and CDR2 YYREEE (reference sequence). V was shortened by 2 bases and J by 2 bases, with 11 bases between the two germline ends. Generated by immunoSEQ multiplex PCR, the TCRdb table keeps only in-frame clones and is missing some. The table includes fewer than 180,000 clones, about 92% detected once. Study-level findings and limits: The study sampled repertoires only after the peak T cell response. As reported, nearly half of all spike-specific TCRs target variant regions that are unmutated. Just a handful of people given AZD1222 tested seropositive at baseline.

Combined were second doses at about 4 or about 12 weeks. With respect to this clone: Antigen unknown.

The source is an adult who received the AZD1222 COVID-19 vaccine. The starting material was peripheral blood, obtained 28 days after the second AZD1222 dose. The genes are TRBV5-4 and TRBJ2-7, with D possibly TRBD2 on 5 matching bases. CDR3 residues: CASSFRDPPYEQYF. CDR3 DNA: TGTGCCAGCAGCTTTCGGGATCCCCCCTACGAGCAGTACTTC. The full variable domain, its missing parts supplied by reference TRBV5-4 and TRBJ2-7, is ETGVTQSPTHLIKTRGQQVTLRCSSQSGHNTVSWYQQALGQGPQFIFQYYREEENGRGNFPPRFSGLQFPNYSSELNVNALELDDSALYLCASSFRDPPYEQYFGPGTRLTVT.